This T cell receptor beta chain emerged from a study of vaccination and CD4 T cells after COVID-19. The Oncomine TCR Beta short-read assay sequenced DNA from cultured CD4+ T cells. TCRdb reanalysed the PCR reads using MiXCR and keeps one entry per CDR3 protein. The sample comprises about 5,400 distinct CDR3 sequences, 34% of which are singletons, and roughly a third rests with the top ten. Trimming removed 3 bases at V and 7 bases at J, with 16 bases between. This CDR3 is 14 amino acids long. Germline CDR1 is SGHTA and CDR2 is FQGNSA. Points on this clonotype: Its cognate antigen is unknown.

The treatment was: roughly 10-day PBMC culture with coronavirus spike peptide pools or control peptides (ViraFEST assay). ViraFEST relied on peptide pools to expand antigen-specific T cells; the TCRs were sequenced afterward. Cultures used two million PBMCs per well, about 10 IU/ml IL-2 and 9.5 to 10 ug/ml peptides. From the approximately eleven-day cultures, CD4+ T cells were isolated by negative selection. The sample here was CD4+ T cells from blood, cultured in vitro, taken after SARS-CoV-2 vaccination. This clonotype was obtained from a human donor who had recovered from COVID-19. The chain has TRBV7-2 and TRBJ2-7; D might be TRBD1 or TRBD2, each matching 5 bases. In nucleotides, the CDR3 is TGTGCCAGCAGCTTTCGGGACCGCCCAGGAGAGCAGTACTTC. Protein: CASSFRDRPGEQYF.